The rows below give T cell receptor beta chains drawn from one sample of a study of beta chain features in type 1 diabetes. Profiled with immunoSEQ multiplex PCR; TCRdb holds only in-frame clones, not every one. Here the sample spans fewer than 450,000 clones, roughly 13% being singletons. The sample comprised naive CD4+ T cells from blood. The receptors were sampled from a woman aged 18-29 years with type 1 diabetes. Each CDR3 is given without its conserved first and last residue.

CDR3aa: ASSFQGARYQQF
j_gene: TRBJ2-1
len: 12
v_gene: TRBV28

CDR3aa: ASSWGLAGSETQY
j_gene: TRBJ2-5
len: 13
v_gene: TRBV7-9

CDR3aa: AWTDKVGGYT
j_gene: TRBJ1-2
len: 10
v_gene: TRBV30

CDR3aa: ASSLTQGNTEAF
j_gene: TRBJ1-1
len: 12
v_gene: TRBV11-3

CDR3aa: SAPGLAGVGETQY
j_gene: TRBJ2-5
len: 13
v_gene: TRBV29-1

CDR3aa: ASSLLPTTSYNEQF
j_gene: TRBJ2-1
len: 14
v_gene: TRBV5-1

CDR3aa: ASAIGGAQY
j_gene: TRBJ2-3
len: 9
v_gene: TRBV6-5

CDR3aa: AWSLTVREAF
j_gene: TRBJ1-1
len: 10
v_gene: TRBV30

CDR3aa: AISIASGGVETQY
j_gene: TRBJ2-5
len: 13
v_gene: TRBV10-3

CDR3aa: ASSRVSSTGELF
j_gene: TRBJ2-2
len: 12
v_gene: TRBV7-8

CDR3aa: ASSSDRTSGNTIY
j_gene: TRBJ1-3
len: 13
v_gene: TRBV5-1

CDR3aa: ASSEETGSNQPQH
j_gene: TRBJ1-5
len: 13
v_gene: TRBV2

CDR3aa: ASSHGRDRGFYNEQF
j_gene: TRBJ2-1
len: 15
v_gene: TRBV4-1

CDR3aa: ASSPTSGSYNEQF
j_gene: TRBJ2-1
len: 13
v_gene: TRBV7-2

CDR3aa: ASSSENRDYNEQF
j_gene: TRBJ2-1
len: 13
v_gene: TRBV19

CDR3aa: SVEDPGGTDTQY
j_gene: TRBJ2-3
len: 12
v_gene: TRBV29-1

CDR3aa: ASSDLTAGKPRETQY
j_gene: TRBJ2-5
len: 15
v_gene: TRBV6-1

CDR3aa: ASSLKRGWGYT
j_gene: TRBJ1-2
len: 11
v_gene: TRBV7-2

CDR3aa: ASSLPPGAYEQY
j_gene: TRBJ2-7
len: 12
v_gene: TRBV28

CDR3aa: ASSFPGDSNQPQH
j_gene: TRBJ1-5
len: 13
v_gene: TRBV27

CDR3aa: ASSVDRSNEQF
j_gene: TRBJ2-1
len: 11
v_gene: TRBV5-1

CDR3aa: ASSERWTSGRRDEQF
j_gene: TRBJ2-1
len: 15
v_gene: TRBV25-1

CDR3aa: ASSRSGTQGETQY
j_gene: TRBJ2-5
len: 13
v_gene: TRBV7-9

CDR3aa: ASSLQGTPYEQY
j_gene: TRBJ2-7
len: 12
v_gene: TRBV7-9

CDR3aa: ASSPGLAGARGEQF
j_gene: TRBJ2-1
len: 14
v_gene: TRBV4-1

CDR3aa: ASSVDEGVYGYT
j_gene: TRBJ1-2
len: 12
v_gene: TRBV2

CDR3aa: ASSILGRNTEAF
j_gene: TRBJ1-1
len: 12
v_gene: TRBV19

CDR3aa: ASRGPGQGYNEQF
j_gene: TRBJ2-1
len: 13
v_gene: TRBV6-6

CDR3aa: ASSTSGRGAETQY
j_gene: TRBJ2-5
len: 13
v_gene: TRBV9

CDR3aa: ASSLRLVTYNEQF
j_gene: TRBJ2-1
len: 13
v_gene: TRBV7-2

CDR3aa: ASSLASGTGELF
j_gene: TRBJ2-2
len: 12
v_gene: TRBV7-6

CDR3aa: ASSPGLAGGPDTQY
j_gene: TRBJ2-3
len: 14
v_gene: TRBV11-2

CDR3aa: ASSTTGSGYT
j_gene: TRBJ1-2
len: 10
v_gene: TRBV5-1

CDR3aa: ASSLGGYEQY
j_gene: TRBJ2-7
len: 10
v_gene: TRBV5-1

CDR3aa: ASREAGGGTQY
j_gene: TRBJ2-3
len: 11
v_gene: TRBV19

CDR3aa: ACNRDRAFGGARTYNEQF
j_gene: TRBJ2-1
len: 18
v_gene: TRBV30

CDR3aa: ASRPRGGEFNEQF
j_gene: TRBJ2-1
len: 13
v_gene: TRBV7-2

CDR3aa: ASSAVPGLHSLQF
j_gene: TRBJ2-1
len: 13
v_gene: TRBV9

CDR3aa: ASSTAVEQF
j_gene: TRBJ2-1
len: 9
v_gene: TRBV6-5